Described below is a single TCR beta chain sequence and its context. The data are from a study of blood T cell repertoires in COVID-19. Produced via immunoSEQ multiplex PCR; TCRdb's table is partial and in-frame only. The sample has under 300,000 clones, roughly 88% seen once; the top ten hold 3% to 3.5%. With 4 bases removed from V and 0 bases from J, the gap between germline ends came to 12 bases. The germline gives CDR1 KGHDR, CDR2 SFDVKD. This CDR3 is built from 16 residues. The chain combines TRBV24-1 with TRBJ1-5; D is possibly TRBD1 (6 bases). The sample consisted of PBMCs or T cells enriched from blood (not recorded which). The TCR sequence derives from a woman aged 40 to 50 who had been exposed to COVID-19. The CDR3 DNA reads as TGTGCCACCAGTGACTCCGGGACACCTAGCAATCAGCCCCAGCATTTT. Encoded protein: CATSDSGTPSNQPQHF.